A single sample is the source of the 16 T cell receptor beta chains below, sequenced in a study of blood T cell repertoires in COVID-19. Here immunoSEQ multiplex PCR was the method, and the copy in TCRdb shows in-frame clones only, minus some. The sample has 23,000 or so clones; around 88% are singletons. The sample consisted of peripheral blood. The source is a man between 65 and 85 years old with active COVID-19.

DNA of the CDR3: TGTGCCAGCTCCGCAGGGGGCGGCACAGATACGCAGTATTTT. Translation: CASSAGGGTDTQYF. The chain carries TRBV2 and TRBJ2-3; 8 positions match TRBD1. CDR1 and CDR2 (germline): SNHLY, FYNNEI. CDR3 length: 14 amino acids. V shed 8 bases, J shed 1 base, and the junction held 5 bases outside the gene matches.

The chain's CDR3 is CATSRGQLKETQYF. The CDR3 DNA is TGTGCCACCAGCAGGGGACAGCTCAAAGAGACCCAGTACTTC. The rearrangement uses TRBV15 and TRBJ2-5; 7 nucleotides match TRBD1. Germline assignment: CDR1 LNHNV and CDR2 YYDKDF (reference sequence). The CDR3 covers 14 residues. V trimming: 3 bases; J trimming: 3 bases; junction bases outside the gene matches: 4.

V gene TRBV19 combines with J gene TRBJ2-3, with a tentative D call TRBD2 (5 bases). The length of the CDR3 is 16 residues. The germline V and J ends were trimmed by 1 base and 0 bases, with 11 bases remaining between them. CDR1 LNHDA and CDR2 SQIVND come from the germline V gene (reference sequence). CDR3 sequence (DNA): TGTGCCAGTAGTATAGGGGCGGGCCTAAGCACAGATACGCAGTATTTT. Protein sequence: CASSIGAGLSTDTQYF.

The J gene is TRBJ2-1, the V gene TRBV6-2 or TRBV6-3; tentatively, D is TRBD2 (5 bases). The CDR3 has 15 residues. Trimming shortened V by 5 bases and J by 0 bases, and 11 bases separated the two germline ends. CDR1 and CDR2 (germline): MNHEY, SVGEGT. CDR3 nucleotide sequence: TGTGCCAGCAGTGATACTAGGTTCTCCTACAATGAGCAGTTCTTC. Its translation is CASSDTRFSYNEQFF.

V usage is TRBV29-1 and J usage is TRBJ2-7, with a possible D match to TRBD1 (6 bases). The CDR3 contains 12 residues. V was cut by 4 bases and J by 3 bases, with 10 bases left in between. CDR1 is SQVTM, CDR2 ANQGSEA, per germline. The CDR3 spells CSVGQDYYEQYF. The DNA for the CDR3 is TGCAGCGTTGGACAGGATTACTACGAGCAGTACTTC.

This sequence joins TRBV2 and TRBJ1-2; D possibly corresponds to TRBD1 (5 bases). Germline V lookup: CDR1 SNHLY, CDR2 FYNNEI. This CDR3 spans 12 amino acids. The V gene lost 4 bases and the J gene lost 8 bases, with 11 bases spanning the gap. For the CDR3, the DNA is TGTGCCAGCAGTGGGGACTCTGGGGGCTACACCTTC. Translated: CASSGDSGGYTF.

This clone is medium-sized. Other nucleotide sequences from this sample produce the same CDR3. The chain combines TRBV5-5 with TRBJ1-1, with TRBD1 identical over 7 bases. Trimming removed 1 base from V and 3 bases from J; junction bases left unmatched: 0. Germline lookup yields CDR1 SGHKS and CDR2 YYEKEE (reference sequence). The CDR3 consists of 13 residues. The CDR3 loop is CASSLQGDTEAFF. In nucleotides, the CDR3 is TGTGCCAGCAGCTTGCAGGGGGACACTGAAGCTTTCTTT. Full variable domain (missing parts from reference TRBV5-5 and TRBJ1-1): DAGVTQSPTHLIKTRGQQVTLRCSPISGHKSVSWYQQVLGQGPQFIFQYYEKEERGRGNFPDRFSARQFPNYSSELNVNALLLGDSALYLCASSLQGDTEAFFGQGTRLTVV.

The V and J genes are TRBV18 and TRBJ2-7, with 7 bases aligning to TRBD1. CDR3 length: 13 amino acids. V was clipped by 3 bases and J by 7 bases; unmatched bases: 6. Per germline, CDR1 KGHSH and CDR2 LQKENI. CDR3 nucleotide sequence: TGTGCCAGCTCACCGCGACAGGGTGAAGAGCAGTACTTC. Translation: CASSPRQGEEQYF.

The V and J genes are TRBV12-3 or TRBV12-4 and TRBJ2-5; no clear D gene. The CDR3 runs to 13 residues. Trimming left V 5 bases short and J 4 bases short, with 11 bases between. The CDR3 bases are TGTGCCAGCAGTCGAAACTATCGAGAGACCCAGTACTTC. Translation: CASSRNYRETQYF.

The chain joins TRBV4-2 to TRBJ2-5; 10 positions match TRBD2. The CDR3 is 17 amino acids. V shed 1 base, J shed 5 bases, and the junction held 10 bases outside the gene matches. From germline, CDR1 is LGHNA and CDR2 YNFKEQ. CDR3 loop: CASSQGPPGTSEETQYF. In nucleotides, the CDR3 is TGTGCCAGCAGCCAAGGTCCCCCGGGGACTAGCGAGGAGACCCAGTACTTC.

The V call is TRBV29-1, the J call TRBJ2-1, with a tentative D call TRBD1 (6 bases). Per germline, CDR1 SQVTM and CDR2 ANQGSEA. The CDR3 loop spans 14 amino acids. With 5 bases removed from V and 8 bases from J, the gap between germline ends came to 19 bases. This CDR3 is CSVPVGADRDEQFF. The CDR3 DNA reads as TGCAGCGTTCCCGTGGGGGCTGACCGCGATGAGCAGTTCTTC.

CDR3 amino acids: CASSPDGTSYGEKLFF. In DNA, the CDR3 is TGTGCCAGCAGCCCAGATGGGACAAGCTATGGGGAAAAACTGTTTTTT. The chain recombines TRBV7-9 with TRBJ1-4, with D tentatively TRBD1 (6 bases). Trimming removed 5 bases at V and 8 bases at J, with 21 bases between. Looked up from germline, CDR1 is SEHNR and CDR2 is FQNEAQ (reference sequence). The CDR3 consists of 16 residues.

The V gene is TRBV7-2, the J gene TRBJ1-5; 8 nucleotides match TRBD1. Germline CDR1 and CDR2: SGHTA and FQGNSA. The V gene end was trimmed by 5 bases and the J gene end by 3 bases; junction bases not matched to a gene: 6. The CDR3 has 15 amino acids. The CDR3 region has the DNA TGTGCCAGCAGCCCGAGGACAGGGACCAATCAGCCCCAGCATTTT. This codes for CASSPRTGTNQPQHF.

V gene TRBV6-6 combines with J gene TRBJ2-7, with D uncertain. The germline V gene encodes CDR1 MNHNY and CDR2 SVGAGI (reference sequence). With 0 bases removed from V and 5 bases from J, the gap between germline ends came to 5 bases. This CDR3 is built from 12 residues. The CDR3 region is CASSYSRHEQYF. The CDR3 nucleotides are TGTGCCAGCAGTTACTCCAGGCACGAGCAGTACTTC.

A single count supports this clone. The chain uses TRBV5-1 and TRBJ1-3, with D unresolved. The CDR3 is 15 amino acids. V lost 0 bases to trimming and J lost 1 base, with 8 bases between them. Germline V lookup: CDR1 SGHRS, CDR2 YFSETQ. In DNA, the CDR3 is TGCGCCAGCAGCTTGGTGAGGATATCTGGAAACACCATATATTTT. Its protein is CASSLVRISGNTIYF.

V usage is TRBV10-3 and J usage is TRBJ2-1; D unresolved. The CDR3 is 13 amino acids. Germline CDR1 and CDR2: ENHRY and SYGVKD. V lost 8 bases to trimming and J lost 2 bases, with 10 bases between them. The CDR3 nucleotides are TGTGCCATCGGGCCGGTAGCCTACAATGAGCAGTTCTTC. Translated: CAIGPVAYNEQFF.